The subject of this entry is one TCR beta chain. The sample comes from a study of blood T cell repertoires in COVID-19. Study as a whole: T cells, B-cell-depleted T cells, or PBMCs provided the cDNA or gDNA that served as material.

Original methodology: Amplification of reference gene primers provided the estimated nucleated cell counts. Assay: immunoSEQ multiplex PCR; the TCRdb copy retains only in-frame clones and omits some. V and J calls and clone size are given by that table; D and trimming were obtained from the DNA. The sample lists approximately 430,000 clones; 70% to 90% were seen once. Germline V gives CDR1 MGHDK, CDR2 SYGVNS. Trimming removed 3 bases from V and 0 bases from J; junction bases left unmatched: 4. The CDR3 is 16 amino acids. Sequencing was performed on peripheral blood. The chain uses TRBV25-1 and TRBJ2-1, with TRBD2 matching 8 bases. This clonotype originated in a young woman with active or convalescent COVID-19. The CDR3 DNA reads TGTGCCAGCAGTGAGGTTAGCGGGACCTCCTACAATGAGCAGTTCTTC. This sequence encodes CASSEVSGTSYNEQFF.